Below, 25 T cell receptor beta chains from the same sample are listed, as sequenced in a study of T cell repertoires in cytomegalovirus infection (dated by TCRdb to about 2019). The instrument was an Illumina HiSeq 1500. Through fastp at Q25 and MiXCR, TCRdb rebuilt clones from the public reads, retaining in-frame beta chains. Each CDR3 protein gets just one entry, which takes the most common genes and DNA from the rows behind it. The sample records hundreds of thousands of distinct CDR3 sequences, 33% of which are singletons. About 20% of the sample is in the top ten clones. Their cognate antigens are unknown. This specimen's treatment or condition label, per the study, means: in vitro stimulation with specific CMV peptide epitopes to enrich CMV-specific T cells. The sequenced sample was cultured PBMCs, obtained from culture after CMV antigen stimulation. All receptors come from a human donor in good health (CMV status not recorded). Some clones in this sample may be carry-over from other donors' samples.

A few counts support this clonotype. In DNA, the CDR3 is TGCGCCAGCAGCTCTATCAGGGACAGGTGGGATTTGATCGGCAATGAGCAGTTCTTC. Its translation: CASSSIRDRWDLIGNEQFF. V usage is TRBV5-1 and J usage is TRBJ2-1, with 8 bases matching TRBD1. The J segment lost 6 bases and the V segment lost 3 bases, leaving 20 bases of the junction unmatched. This CDR3 region has 19 residues. Germline CDR1 and CDR2: SGHRS and YFSETQ.

Remarks on this clonotype: One end of the junction varies from germline; a read error may be responsible. The V call is TRBV4-1, the J call TRBJ2-4; 11 nucleotides line up with TRBD2. Germline values: CDR1 MGHRA, CDR2 YSYEKL. This CDR3 region has 15 residues. The CDR3 reads CASSQDIAGGNIQYF. The CDR3 DNA reads TGTGCCAGCAGCCAAGATATAGCGGGGGGGAACATTCAGTACTTC.

In its sample, this clonotype was seen many times. V and J are TRBV7-2 and TRBJ2-1, with D perhaps TRBD2 (6 bases). CDR3 size: 15 residues. Germline V gene lookup returns CDR1 SGHTA and CDR2 FQGNSA. Trimming stripped 1 base from V and 2 bases from J, with 9 bases between. CDR3 nucleotides: TGTGCCAGCAGCTTAGAACTAGCTCCCTACAATGAGCAGTTCTTC. Its translation is CASSLELAPYNEQFF.

V and J are TRBV27 and TRBJ2-1; TRBD2 is a possible D gene (7 bases). This CDR3 is built from 18 residues. Trimming took 3 bases from V and 7 from J, leaving 25 bases between them. Germline V gene sequence: CDR1 MNHEY, CDR2 SMNVEV (reference sequence). The CDR3 DNA sequence: TGTGCCAGCAGTTTCGGCGGGCTTGAGGCGGGGGCGGGGAATGAGCAGTTCTTC. Translating gives CASSFGGLEAGAGNEQFF.

This clonotype was seen more than once but under ten times. V gene TRBV7-2 combines with J gene TRBJ1-1, with D perhaps matching TRBD1 (5 bases). Germline CDR1 and CDR2: SGHTA and FQGNSA. V lost 5 bases to trimming and J lost 4 bases, with 20 bases between them. The CDR3 is made up of 16 amino acids. CDR3 in amino acids: CASSPNMGGLSTEAFF. CDR3 DNA sequence: TGTGCCAGCAGCCCAAATATGGGGGGATTGAGCACTGAAGCTTTCTTT.

The chain joins TRBV7-9 to TRBJ2-7; D gene ambiguous. Trimming took 5 bases from V and 0 from J, leaving 11 bases between them. CDR3 size: 14 residues. Germline CDR1 and CDR2: SEHNR and FQNEAQ (reference sequence). The CDR3 DNA reads TGTGCCAGCAGCCGAGACCCCGACTCCTACGAGCAGTACTTC. It encodes CASSRDPDSYEQYF.

The V call is TRBV20-1, the J call TRBJ2-5; TRBD1 matches 7 bases. Germline lookup yields CDR1 DFQATT and CDR2 SNEGSKA (reference sequence). There are 14 residues in the CDR3. The V segment lost 0 bases and the J segment 7 bases; nucleotides outside the gene matches: 8. The CDR3 nucleotides are TGCAGTGCTAGAGATGTAACAGGGGCTTGGACCCAGTACTTC. Translated: CSARDVTGAWTQYF.

The table lists this clonotype with a few counts. V is TRBV19 and J is TRBJ1-2, with 8 bases matching TRBD1. J was trimmed by 7 bases and V by 5 bases; bases with no gene match: 6. This CDR3 has 13 residues. The V gene's germline CDR1 is LNHDA and CDR2 SQIVND (reference sequence). The CDR3 DNA reads TGTGCCAGTAGTCCCAGGGGGCGGCGTGGCTACACCTTC. This translates into CASSPRGRRGYTF. Full variable domain (remainder filled in from reference TRBV19 and TRBJ1-2): DGGITQSPKYLFRKEGQNVTLSCEQNLNHDAMYWYRQDPGQGLRLIYYSQIVNDFQKGDIAEGYSVSREKKESFPLTVTSAQKNPTAFYLCASSPRGRRGYTFGSGTRLTVV.

This clonotype was detected only a few times. V is TRBV12-3 or TRBV12-4 and J is TRBJ2-1; 9 bases line up with TRBD2. The CDR3 covers 17 residues. With 6 bases clipped from V and 5 bases from J, the junction kept 14 bases outside the gene matches. The CDR3 here is CASSQIAGERPNNEQFF. The CDR3 DNA follows: TGTGCCAGCAGCCAAATAGCGGGGGAGAGGCCAAACAATGAGCAGTTCTTC.

The sample holds many counts of this clonotype. This chain joins TRBV7-2 and TRBJ2-1; 12 bases are shared with TRBD2. The V segment lost 2 bases and the J segment 7 bases; nucleotides outside the gene matches: 3. Germline V lookup: CDR1 SGHTA, CDR2 FQGNSA. CDR3 length: 15 amino acids. The DNA for the CDR3 is TGTGCCAGCAGCTTAATGACTAGCGGGGGTAATGAGCAGTTCTTC. Residues: CASSLMTSGGNEQFF.

In its sample, this clonotype was seen many times. The chain carries TRBV7-2 and TRBJ2-7; TRBD2 matches 8 bases. Germline CDR1 and CDR2: SGHTA and FQGNSA. This CDR3 is 15 amino acids long. The junction had 9 bases not matched to a gene; V was cut back by 5 bases and J by 3 bases. DNA of the CDR3: TGTGCCAGCAGCCAGGGACTAGGGTTAAGCTACGAGCAGTACTTC. Translating it yields CASSQGLGLSYEQYF.

The V call is TRBV7-6, the J call TRBJ2-4; D is unresolved. Trimming left V 5 bases short and J 6 bases short, with 11 bases between. From germline, CDR1 is SGHVS and CDR2 FNYEAQ. CDR3 size: 13 residues. CDR3 protein: CASSPGPLNIQYF. The DNA of the CDR3 is TGTGCCAGCAGCCCGGGTCCTTTAAACATTCAGTACTTC.

This clonotype showed up just a few times. J is TRBJ2-7 and V is TRBV7-6; D may be TRBD1 (6 bases). Germline assignment: CDR1 SGHVS and CDR2 FNYEAQ. The CDR3 length is 15 residues. Trimming stripped 5 bases from V and 3 bases from J, with 17 bases between. The CDR3 DNA is TGTGCCAGCAGCCAAAATTACAGGGAACTCTACGAGCAGTACTTC. This codes for CASSQNYRELYEQYF. Variable domain in full (rest from reference TRBV7-6 and TRBJ2-7): GAGVSQSPRYKVTKRGQDVALRCDPISGHVSLYWYRQALGQGPEFLTYFNYEAQQDKSGLPNDRFSAERPEGSISTLTIQRTEQRDSAMYRCASSQNYRELYEQYFGPGTRLTVT.

The rearrangement uses TRBV19 and TRBJ2-3, with 10 bases fitting TRBD2. The ends lost 5 bases at V and 4 bases at J; junction bases unmatched: 12. CDR1 and CDR2 from the germline V gene are LNHDA and SQIVND (reference sequence). The CDR3 totals 17 residues. The CDR3 DNA reads TGTGCCAGTAGTGTCGCGGCTAGCGGGGGTCTGGCAGATACGCAGTATTTT. Amino acid sequence: CASSVAASGGLADTQYF.

The chain employs TRBV7-6 and TRBJ2-7, with TRBD2 as a possible D gene (5 bases). In germline, CDR1 is SGHVS, CDR2 FNYEAQ. Trimming took 5 bases from V and 6 from J, leaving 26 bases between them. The CDR3 length is 17 residues. CDR3 coding DNA: TGTGCCAGCAGCCCACATTTTATCCGGGAACACGGATCCGAGCAGTACTTC. Translating gives CASSPHFIREHGSEQYF.

The chain joins TRBV28 to TRBJ1-2; maybe TRBD1 (5 bases). V was trimmed by 5 bases and J by 5 bases, leaving 15 bases between them. The CDR3 is 14 amino acids. Germline V gene lookup returns CDR1 MDHEN and CDR2 SYDVKM. The CDR3 bases are TGTGCCAGCAGTCCCGGGACGGAACCTTATGGCTACACCTTC. As protein: CASSPGTEPYGYTF.

This clonotype appeared once. CDR3 in amino acids: CASSPPGRVGVGGYTF. The CDR3, as DNA: TGTGCCAGCAGTCCCCCCGGCCGGGTTGGGGTAGGTGGCTACACCTTC. The rearrangement joins TRBV6-6 to TRBJ1-2; D not certain. Trimming stripped 5 bases from V and 7 bases from J, with 23 bases between. From germline, CDR1 is MNHNY and CDR2 SVGAGI (reference sequence). The CDR3 loop spans 16 amino acids.

At least ten counts were recorded for this clonotype. The V gene is TRBV7-2, the J gene TRBJ1-5; D gene unclear. Trimming took off 3 bases at V and 9 bases at J, with 12 bases between the two ends. Germline V CDR1 and CDR2: SGHTA, FQGNSA. CDR3 size: 13 residues. CDR3 coding DNA: TGTGCCAGCAGCTTTCTGAGAGGAGGGCCCCAGCATTTT. Protein product: CASSFLRGGPQHF.

This clonotype was recorded a few times. This CDR3 reads CASSKDRGEYNEQFF. CDR3 nucleotides: TGTGCCAGCAGCAAGGACAGGGGGGAATACAATGAGCAGTTCTTC. The chain combines TRBV7-2 with TRBJ2-1; TRBD1 matches 10 bases. V lost 5 bases and J lost 4; bases outside the gene matches: 5. CDR3 size: 15 residues. CDR1 is SGHTA and CDR2 is FQGNSA in the germline V gene.

The rearrangement links TRBV28 to TRBJ2-7; 12 nucleotides match TRBD1. The CDR3 has 19 residues. Germline V gene data show CDR1 as MDHEN and CDR2 as SYDVKM. The V and J ends lost 3 bases and 2 bases, in that order; junction bases with no gene match: 14. The CDR3 DNA is TGTGCCAGCAGTTTTCCCGTTTGGGACAGGGGGCGACCCCCCTACGAGCAGTACTTC. This gives the protein CASSFPVWDRGRPPYEQYF.

The chain recombines TRBV7-8 with TRBJ2-7; weak D call: TRBD1 (6 bases). Trimming left V 5 bases short and J 5 bases short, with 13 bases between. CDR3 size: 13 residues. Germline V gene sequence: CDR1 SGHVS, CDR2 FQNEAQ. The CDR3 loop is CASSDPGHNEQYF. In nucleotides, the CDR3 is TGTGCCAGCAGCGACCCGGGACACAACGAGCAGTACTTC.

The V gene is TRBV4-1, the J gene TRBJ1-6; D is perhaps TRBD1 (5 bases). The germline V gene encodes CDR1 MGHRA and CDR2 YSYEKL. V was cut by 4 bases and J by 7 bases, with 8 bases left in between. The CDR3 covers 13 residues. The CDR3 loop is CASSRGGNSPLHF. The CDR3 nucleotides read TGCGCCAGCAGCCGTGGGGGGAATTCACCCCTCCACTTT.

This clonotype was observed a few times. The gene calls are TRBV4-1 and TRBJ2-3, with TRBD1 matching 8 bases. J gave up 0 bases and V 1 base, and 3 bases lay outside the gene matches. CDR3 size: 16 residues. Germline assignment: CDR1 MGHRA and CDR2 YSYEKL. CDR3: CASSQVGTGSTDTQYF. The CDR3 coding sequence is TGCGCCAGCAGCCAAGTTGGGACAGGTAGCACAGATACGCAGTATTTT.

This clonotype was recorded at least ten times. V and J are TRBV12-3 or TRBV12-4 and TRBJ1-6; 8 bases match TRBD1. The CDR3 is made up of 16 amino acids. The trim removed 3 bases at V and 10 bases at J, leaving 11 bases unmatched. The CDR3 DNA reads as TGTGCCAGCAGTTTGGGACAGGCCACCTCCCTGTCACCCCTCCACTTT. Translation: CASSLGQATSLSPLHF.

The rearrangement uses TRBV28 and TRBJ2-1, with 8 bases lining up with TRBD2. Per the germline V gene, CDR1 is MDHEN and CDR2 is SYDVKM. There are 17 residues in the CDR3. The trim removed 3 bases at V and 2 bases at J, leaving 9 bases unmatched. CDR3 nucleotide sequence: TGTGCCAGCAGTTTTGCTAGCGGGTCATTCCCCTACAATGAGCAGTTCTTC. It translates to CASSFASGSFPYNEQFF.